This entry is about one T cell receptor (beta chain). The antigen is unknown. This record belongs to a study of blood T cells in healthy people across ages. Researchers collected about 9.7 milliliters of peripheral blood from every single donor. PBMCs numbering at least 6.5 million were isolated per sample. This CDR3 is built from 18 residues. Germline values: CDR1 SGHAT, CDR2 FQDESV (reference sequence). Between the trimmed V and J ends, which lost 5 bases and 2 bases, there was a span of 22 bases. Overall study findings and caveats: More naive CD4+ cells and higher diversity marked long-lived donors relative to aged donors.

The use of a sample-barcoded 5' primer and a J-beta primer mix characterized a second PCR of roughly 7 to 11 cycles. Tags on each cDNA molecule came from a template-switch adaptor with 12 random nucleotides. TCRdb itself ran the 5' RACE reads through MiXCR, one entry per CDR3 protein. Of more than 650,000 distinct CDR3 sequences listed, 20% to 25% were seen once; the top ten hold about 20%. The source material was blood. This clonotype originated in a man aged 65 to 85 in good health. The rearrangement uses TRBV11-1 and TRBJ2-1; D tentatively reads TRBD1 or TRBD2 (5 bases each). The CDR3 here is CASSHDPFSGGAYNEQFF. CDR3 DNA sequence: TGTGCCAGCAGCCATGACCCCTTTAGTGGGGGAGCCTACAATGAGCAGTTCTTC.